The source of this T cell receptor beta chain is a study of Graves' ophthalmopathy and Graves' hyperthyroidism. For the study at large: Upon initial diagnosis and before any treatment, peripheral blood was collected.

For repertoire sequencing, the TCR beta CDR3 regions were amplified from RNA transcripts. Scientists carried out first-round RT-PCR using HTBI primers and then a second-round multiplex PCR. TCRdb re-called the multiplex PCR reads with MiXCR, one entry per CDR3 protein. The sample shows a few hundred thousand distinct CDR3 sequences, roughly 17% of them seen only once. The CDR3 consists of 19 residues. Germline CDR1 SGHTA, CDR2 FQGTGA. V lost 4 bases to trimming and J lost 4 bases; unmatched junction nucleotides: 14. New diagnoses, under 2 months' duration, and ages 18 to 65 characterized the hyperthyroidism patients. Fresh peripheral blood (approximately 10 ml) yielded the PBMCs.

This sequence was found in an adult woman with stable Graves' hyperthyroidism. The chain links TRBV7-3 to TRBJ2-2; 11 nucleotides match TRBD1. Sequencing used peripheral blood. CDR3 DNA: TGTGCCAGCAGCTCACTTGTGGGACAGGGGGATACTGCCACCGGGGAGCTGTTTTTT. Translating it yields CASSSLVGQGDTATGELFF.